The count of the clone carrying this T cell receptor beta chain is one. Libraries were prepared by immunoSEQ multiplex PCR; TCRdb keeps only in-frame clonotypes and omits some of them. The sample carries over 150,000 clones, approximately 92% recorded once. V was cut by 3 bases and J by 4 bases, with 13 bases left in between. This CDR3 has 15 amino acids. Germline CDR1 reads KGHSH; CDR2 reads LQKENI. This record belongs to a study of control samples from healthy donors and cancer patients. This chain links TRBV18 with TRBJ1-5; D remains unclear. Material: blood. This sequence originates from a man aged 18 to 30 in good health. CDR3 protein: CASSPWEQRNQPQHF. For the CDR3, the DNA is TGTGCCAGCTCACCGTGGGAACAGCGAAATCAGCCCCAGCATTTT.